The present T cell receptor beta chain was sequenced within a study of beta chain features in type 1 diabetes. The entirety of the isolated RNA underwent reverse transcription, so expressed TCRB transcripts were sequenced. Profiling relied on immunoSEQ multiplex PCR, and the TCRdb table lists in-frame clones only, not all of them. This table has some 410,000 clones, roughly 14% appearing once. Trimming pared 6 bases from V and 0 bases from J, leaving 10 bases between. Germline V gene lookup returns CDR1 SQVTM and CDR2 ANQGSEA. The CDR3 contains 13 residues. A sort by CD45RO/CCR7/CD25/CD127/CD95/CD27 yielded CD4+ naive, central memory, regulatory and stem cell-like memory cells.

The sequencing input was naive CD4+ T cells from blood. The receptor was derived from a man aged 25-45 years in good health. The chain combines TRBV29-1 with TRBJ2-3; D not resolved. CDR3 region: CSVRRGSTDTQYF. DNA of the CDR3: TGCAGCGTACGTCGCGGAAGCACAGATACGCAGTATTTT.